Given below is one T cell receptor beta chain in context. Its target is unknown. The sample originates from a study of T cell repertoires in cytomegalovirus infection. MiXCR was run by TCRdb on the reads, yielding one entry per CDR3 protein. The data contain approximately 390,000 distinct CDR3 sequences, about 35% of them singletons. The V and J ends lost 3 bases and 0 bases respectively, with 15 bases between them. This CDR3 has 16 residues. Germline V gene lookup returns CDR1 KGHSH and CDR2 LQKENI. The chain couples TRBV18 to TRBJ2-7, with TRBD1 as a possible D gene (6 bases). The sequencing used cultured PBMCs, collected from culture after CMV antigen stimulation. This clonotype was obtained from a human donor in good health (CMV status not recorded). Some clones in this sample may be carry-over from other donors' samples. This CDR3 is CASSPISTGSSYEQYF. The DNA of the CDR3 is TGTGCCAGCTCACCTATATCGACAGGTAGCTCCTACGAGCAGTACTTC.